This is a list of T cell receptor beta chains from one sample in a study of tumor-infiltrating lymphocytes in localized non-small cell lung cancer. Assay: immunoSEQ multiplex PCR; the TCRdb copy retains only in-frame clones and omits some. This sample carries 20,000 to 25,000 clones, 50% to 80% of them seen once, and the ten largest clones take under 6%. Sequencing was performed on lung tumor tissue. These receptors originate from a human donor with non-small cell lung cancer. Each CDR3 is given with its conserved first and last residue. The order of the fields is CDR3 protein, CDR3 DNA, J gene, clone size, V gene, D gene. A D gene is named only where the DNA matches it firmly. Size is omitted from some rows. Given values are once, few, many or a class for expanded clones.

CAWGAYTEAFF	TGTGCCTGGGGGGCGTACACTGAAGCTTTCTTT	TRBJ1-1	-	TRBV30	-
CASTRLGSGELFF	TGTGCCAGCACGCGCCTTGGGTCCGGGGAGCTGTTTTTT	TRBJ2-2	-	TRBV6-6	-
CASSRGGGPLFF	TGTGCCAGCAGCCGCGGGGGGGGACCACTGTTTTTT	TRBJ1-4	-	TRBV6-6	-
CARGQGLKTQYF	TGTGCCAGGGGACAGGGGCTTAAGACCCAGTACTTC	TRBJ2-5	-	TRBV25-1	TRBD1
CASSEDEQFF	TGTGCCAGCAGTGAGGATGAGCAGTTCTTC	TRBJ2-1	few	TRBV2	-
CATSRGALGNTIYF	TGTGCCACCAGCAGGGGGGCGTTAGGAAACACCATATATTTT	TRBJ1-3	-	TRBV15	-
CASSPGTVYGYTF	TGCGCCAGCAGCCCGGGGACAGTCTATGGCTACACCTTC	TRBJ1-2	-	TRBV5-1	TRBD1
CASSGQVVPDTQYF	TGCGCCAGCAGCGGACAGGTTGTTCCAGATACGCAGTATTTT	TRBJ2-3	-	TRBV10-2	TRBD1
CASSTPEGEQYF	TGTGCCAGCAGTACCCCGGAGGGGGAGCAGTACTTC	TRBJ2-7	medium-sized	TRBV28	-
CASSPRVAMSGNTIYF	TGTGCCAGCAGTCCGCGCGTCGCAATGTCTGGAAACACCATATATTTT	TRBJ1-3	few	TRBV2	-
CSDWDRVTEAFF	TGCAGCGATTGGGACAGGGTCACTGAAGCTTTCTTT	TRBJ1-1	few	TRBV29-1	TRBD1
CASSFGPNYGYTF	TGTGCCAGCAGCTTCGGGCCTAACTATGGCTACACCTTC	TRBJ1-2	-	TRBV6-1	-
CASYGDISYNEQFF	TGCGCCAGCTACGGGGATATCTCCTACAATGAGCAGTTCTTC	TRBJ2-1	-	TRBV5-1	-
CASSRRGEGLGETQYF	TGCGCCAGCAGCCGGCGGGGGGAGGGTCTTGGTGAGACCCAGTACTTC	TRBJ2-5	-	TRBV5-1	TRBD2
CASSLVPSGTSYEQYF	TGTGCCAGCAGCTTGGTTCCTAGCGGTACTTCCTACGAGCAGTACTTC	TRBJ2-7	-	TRBV5-6	TRBD2
CASRSGQSNTGELFF	TGTGCCAGCAGATCAGGGCAGTCGAACACCGGGGAGCTGTTTTTT	TRBJ2-2	-	TRBV7-9	-
CASSPREGELFF	TGTGCCAGCAGCCCAAGGGAAGGGGAGCTGTTTTTT	TRBJ2-2	-	TRBV7-3	-
CASKEAAYEQYF	TGTGCCAGCAAGGAAGCAGCCTACGAGCAGTACTTC	TRBJ2-7	few	TRBV6-1	-
CASSPAGVNTEAFF	TGTGCCAGCAGCCCGGCCGGGGTGAACACTGAAGCTTTCTTT	TRBJ1-1	-	TRBV7-9	-
CASSERSFPETQYF	TGTGCCAGCAGTGAACGGTCCTTCCCCGAGACCCAGTACTTC	TRBJ2-5	once	TRBV6-1	-
CASSYAQGWGEQYF	TGTGCCAGCAGTTACGCACAGGGATGGGGCGAGCAGTACTTC	TRBJ2-7	-	TRBV6-4	-
CASSYRGTDTQYF	TGTGCCAGCAGCTACAGGGGGACAGATACGCAGTATTTT	TRBJ2-3	-	TRBV11-3	TRBD1
CASSSTPSGELFF	TGTGCCAGCAGCTCCACTCCGTCCGGGGAGCTGTTTTTT	TRBJ2-2	-	TRBV7-3	-
CASRRGSGPSSYNEQFF	TGTGCCAGCAGGAGGGGGTCGGGGCCAAGCTCCTACAATGAGCAGTTCTTC	TRBJ2-1	-	TRBV28	-
CASSAGTVNTEAFF	TGTGCCAGCAGTGCAGGAACCGTGAACACTGAAGCTTTCTTT	TRBJ1-1	medium-sized	TRBV2	-
CASSEATNTEAFF	TGTGCCAGCAGCGAGGCCACGAACACTGAAGCTTTCTTT	TRBJ1-1	-	TRBV6-5	-